This TCR beta chain was obtained from a study of identical twins. CDR1 is SEHNR and CDR2 is FQNEAQ in the germline V gene (reference sequence). This CDR3 comprises 13 residues. TCRdb passed the 5' RACE reads through MiXCR, listing each CDR3 protein once. The sample gives fewer than 250,000 distinct CDR3 sequences, about 15% of which show up once; 35% to 45% is in the top ten. The data were also submitted as part of a second study, on T cells expressing NK-cell markers. From that study: The contribution of dominant NKG2C+ clonotypes to CD8+ T cells in a handful of donors was roughly 1.0-7.5%. In several donors, these clonotypes also led the CD3+CD56-NKG2C+ fraction.

The specimen sequenced was CD8+ T cells sorted from blood. The receptor was isolated from a woman younger than 35 in good health. The rearrangement joins TRBV7-9 to TRBJ2-2; 10 bases line up with TRBD1. CDR3 in DNA: TGTGCACGGGACAGGGGAAACACCGGGGAGCTGTTTTTT. This gives the protein CARDRGNTGELFF.